This entry describes one TCR beta chain. Profiling relied on immunoSEQ multiplex PCR, and the TCRdb table lists in-frame clones only, not all of them. The table includes roughly 250,000 clones, about 88% detected once. These data belong to a study of blood T cell repertoires in COVID-19. Whole-study context: Nucleic acid was either cDNA or gDNA, and it came from T cells, B-cell-depleted T cells, or PBMCs.

V shed 2 bases, J shed 2 bases, and the junction held 5 bases outside the gene matches. This CDR3 is built from 15 residues. The germline V gene has CDR1 SGHAT and CDR2 FQNNGV. The V gene is TRBV11-2, the J gene TRBJ2-7; 8 nucleotides line up with TRBD1. The clonotype was recovered from a woman between 35 and 50 years old who had recovered from COVID-19. The sequenced material came from peripheral blood. The CDR3 is CASSLSQGDTYEQYF. In nucleotides, the CDR3 is TGTGCCAGCAGCTTATCACAGGGGGACACCTACGAGCAGTACTTC.